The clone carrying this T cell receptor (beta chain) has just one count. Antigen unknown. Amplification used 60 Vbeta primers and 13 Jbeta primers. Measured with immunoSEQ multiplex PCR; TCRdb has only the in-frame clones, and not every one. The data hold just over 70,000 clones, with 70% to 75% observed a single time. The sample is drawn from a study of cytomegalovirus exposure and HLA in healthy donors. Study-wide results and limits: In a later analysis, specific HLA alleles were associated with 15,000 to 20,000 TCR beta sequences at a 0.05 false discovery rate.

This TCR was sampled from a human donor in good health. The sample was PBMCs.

The CDR3 loop reads CASSLNTGRSYEQYF. CDR3 sequence (DNA): TGTGCCAGCAGTTTAAATACAGGGCGAAGCTACGAGCAGTACTTC. The chain joins TRBV27 to TRBJ2-7; perhaps TRBD1 as D (6 bases). Germline V gives CDR1 MNHEY, CDR2 SMNVEV (reference sequence). Trimming pared 2 bases from V and 3 bases from J, leaving 14 bases between. CDR3 size: 15 residues.